The sequence of this TCR beta chain was determined in a study of control samples from healthy donors and cancer patients. The assay was immunoSEQ multiplex PCR, and TCRdb's table has in-frame clones only and misses some. The repertoire holds just under 150,000 clones, about 91% seen once, with approximately 3.4% in the top ten. The V and J ends lost 0 bases and 3 bases, in that order; junction bases with no gene match: 13. The germline gives CDR1 SEHNR, CDR2 FQNEAQ (reference sequence). The CDR3 is 19 amino acids. This clone was seen at least ten times. The sequence was collected from a man aged 30-40 years in good health. The sequenced sample consisted of blood. The chain carries TRBV7-9 and TRBJ2-2, with TRBD2 identical over 7 bases. DNA of the CDR3: TGTGCCAGCAGCTTAGCGCTAGGGGACTACGGGCATTACACCGGGGAGCTGTTTTTT. This codes for CASSLALGDYGHYTGELFF.